This is a list of T cell receptor beta chains from one sample in a study of T-cell reconstitution after alpha-beta-depleted transplantation in children. Each CDR3 protein is one row after TCRdb ran MiXCR on the PCR reads. The sample has over 450,000 distinct CDR3 sequences, more than 9% seen once; the top ten hold roughly 2%. The material was PBMCs, obtained before TCRalphabeta/CD19-depleted stem cell transplant. The receptors were gathered from a child aged 2 to 9 with inherited bone marrow failure, due to receive a stem cell transplant. Both conserved end residues are part of each CDR3. The D gene is left open where the match is weak. Clone size is given for some rows only: seen once, a few or many times, or a class if the clone is expanded.

d_gene: TRBD2
len: 19
abundance: few
v_gene: TRBV4-2
j_gene: TRBJ2-7
CDR3nt: TGTGCCAGCAGCCGCCTCTCCGGGACTAGCGGGAGAAAGGAGTACGAGCAGTACTTC
CDR3aa: CASSRLSGTSGRKEYEQYF

d_gene: TRBD2
len: 16
abundance: -
v_gene: TRBV5-5
j_gene: TRBJ2-3
CDR3nt: TGTGCCAGCAGCTGGAGTAGCGGGACGATTGTGGATACGCAGTATTTT
CDR3aa: CASSWSSGTIVDTQYF

d_gene: -
len: 13
abundance: many
v_gene: TRBV9
j_gene: TRBJ1-5
CDR3nt: TGTGCCAGCAGCGTGGAACAGGATCAGCCCCAGCATTTT
CDR3aa: CASSVEQDQPQHF

d_gene: TRBD1
len: 14
abundance: once
v_gene: TRBV2
j_gene: TRBJ2-7
CDR3nt: TGTGCCAGCAGTGACTTCGGGACAGCCTACGAGCAGTACTTC
CDR3aa: CASSDFGTAYEQYF

d_gene: TRBD2
len: 14
abundance: many
v_gene: TRBV19
j_gene: TRBJ2-1
CDR3nt: TGTGCCAGTAGTAGGACTAGCGGGAACACTGAGCAGTTCTTC
CDR3aa: CASSRTSGNTEQFF

d_gene: -
len: 15
abundance: many
v_gene: TRBV28
j_gene: TRBJ2-2
CDR3nt: TGTGCCAGCAGTTTCATAGCGAGAGGCACCGGGGAGCTGTTTTTT
CDR3aa: CASSFIARGTGELFF

d_gene: TRBD2
len: 13
abundance: -
v_gene: TRBV20-1
j_gene: TRBJ2-7
CDR3nt: TGCAGTGCTAGAGGACCGGGACTAGACGAGCAGTACTTC
CDR3aa: CSARGPGLDEQYF

d_gene: -
len: 15
abundance: many
v_gene: TRBV7-9
j_gene: TRBJ2-2
CDR3nt: TGTGCCAGCAGCAGTATTGTCGTCCAATCCGGGGAGCTGTTTTTT
CDR3aa: CASSSIVVQSGELFF

d_gene: -
len: 14
abundance: few
v_gene: TRBV5-2
j_gene: TRBJ2-4
CDR3nt: TGTGCCAGCAACCCGACAGGGGTGGAAAACATTCAGTACTTC
CDR3aa: CASNPTGVENIQYF

d_gene: -
len: 15
abundance: few
v_gene: TRBV5-1
j_gene: TRBJ1-6
CDR3nt: TGCGCCAGCAGCTTGGAGACAAGCGTGAATTCACCCCTCCACTTT
CDR3aa: CASSLETSVNSPLHF

d_gene: -
len: 14
abundance: few
v_gene: TRBV12-3/TRBV12-4
j_gene: TRBJ1-6
CDR3nt: TGTGCCAGCAGCCCAGGGGTAGGGCATTCACCCCTCCACTTT
CDR3aa: CASSPGVGHSPLHF

d_gene: TRBD2
len: 13
abundance: many
v_gene: TRBV6-6
j_gene: TRBJ2-7
CDR3nt: TGTGCCAGCACGGGGACTAGCGGCTACGAGCAGTACTTC
CDR3aa: CASTGTSGYEQYF

d_gene: -
len: 11
abundance: few
v_gene: TRBV28
j_gene: TRBJ1-2
CDR3nt: TGTGCCAGCGGGCCCGCTAGTGGCTACACCTTC
CDR3aa: CASGPASGYTF

d_gene: -
len: 13
abundance: many
v_gene: TRBV28
j_gene: TRBJ2-7
CDR3nt: TGTGCCAGCAGTTTCCGGAGAACGGGCGAGCAGTACTTC
CDR3aa: CASSFRRTGEQYF

d_gene: -
len: 15
abundance: -
v_gene: TRBV4-3
j_gene: TRBJ2-7
CDR3nt: TGCGCCAGCAGCCAAGTTTATCAGGGCTCCTACGAGCAGTACTTC
CDR3aa: CASSQVYQGSYEQYF

d_gene: -
len: 12
abundance: many
v_gene: TRBV7-9
j_gene: TRBJ2-1
CDR3nt: TGTGCCAGCAGCTCCTTCAGCAATGAGCAGTTCTTC
CDR3aa: CASSSFSNEQFF

d_gene: -
len: 13
abundance: many
v_gene: TRBV5-6
j_gene: TRBJ2-7
CDR3nt: TGTGCCAGCAGCTTAGGGGAATACTACGAGCAGTACTTC
CDR3aa: CASSLGEYYEQYF

d_gene: TRBD1
len: 14
abundance: many
v_gene: TRBV20-1
j_gene: TRBJ2-7
CDR3nt: TGCAGTGCTAGGGTAGGGACAGGGGTCCACGAGCAGTACTTC
CDR3aa: CSARVGTGVHEQYF

d_gene: TRBD2
len: 15
abundance: few
v_gene: TRBV9
j_gene: TRBJ2-7
CDR3nt: TGTGCCAGCAGCGTAGCTAGCGGCCCATCCTACGAGCAGTACTTC
CDR3aa: CASSVASGPSYEQYF

d_gene: -
len: 15
abundance: many
v_gene: TRBV19
j_gene: TRBJ2-2
CDR3nt: TGTGCCAGTAGTCCTTACGACTTGAACACCGGGGAGCTGTTTTTT
CDR3aa: CASSPYDLNTGELFF

d_gene: TRBD2
len: 16
abundance: many
v_gene: TRBV11-2
j_gene: TRBJ2-1
CDR3nt: TGTGCCAGCAGCCCCCCGACTAGCGGGATCTACAATGAGCAGTTCTTC
CDR3aa: CASSPPTSGIYNEQFF

d_gene: -
len: 14
abundance: many
v_gene: TRBV4-3
j_gene: TRBJ2-3
CDR3nt: TGCGCCAGCAGCCAAGAGCCAGCCACAGATACGCAGTATTTT
CDR3aa: CASSQEPATDTQYF

d_gene: -
len: 15
abundance: many
v_gene: TRBV12-3/TRBV12-4
j_gene: TRBJ2-1
CDR3nt: TGTGCCAGCAGTCCCGCGGTCGGGGGACTGAATGAGCAGTTCTTC
CDR3aa: CASSPAVGGLNEQFF

d_gene: TRBD2
len: 14
abundance: many
v_gene: TRBV29-1
j_gene: TRBJ2-5
CDR3nt: TGCAGCGTTCGTAGCCGACTAGCACAAGAGACCCAGTACTTC
CDR3aa: CSVRSRLAQETQYF

d_gene: TRBD1
len: 15
abundance: many
v_gene: TRBV25-1
j_gene: TRBJ1-2
CDR3nt: TGTGCCAGCAGTGAAATGGGGACAGGGGACTATGGCTACACCTTC
CDR3aa: CASSEMGTGDYGYTF

d_gene: -
len: 12
abundance: many
v_gene: TRBV5-1
j_gene: TRBJ1-2
CDR3nt: TGCGCCAGCAGGTGGCAGAACTATGGCTACACCTTC
CDR3aa: CASRWQNYGYTF

d_gene: -
len: 14
abundance: few
v_gene: TRBV7-2
j_gene: TRBJ1-6
CDR3nt: TGTGCCAGCAGCTTAGGAATCCTAAGTTCACCCCTCCACTTT
CDR3aa: CASSLGILSSPLHF

d_gene: -
len: 15
abundance: many
v_gene: TRBV7-9
j_gene: TRBJ1-2
CDR3nt: TGTGCCAGCAGCTTAGGGACGGGAACTAACTATGGCTACACCTTC
CDR3aa: CASSLGTGTNYGYTF

d_gene: TRBD1
len: 16
abundance: few
v_gene: TRBV25-1
j_gene: TRBJ1-1
CDR3nt: TGTGCCAGCAGTGAATCCCGACAGGGGTGGAACACTGAAGCTTTCTTT
CDR3aa: CASSESRQGWNTEAFF

d_gene: -
len: 16
abundance: -
v_gene: TRBV19
j_gene: TRBJ1-1
CDR3nt: TGTGCCAGTAGTCTCTCCCGGGCCGCGTGGAACACTGAAGCTTTCTTT
CDR3aa: CASSLSRAAWNTEAFF

d_gene: -
len: 15
abundance: many
v_gene: TRBV10-2
j_gene: TRBJ2-7
CDR3nt: TGCGCCAGCAGTGATGGCGAGCGGGTTACCTACGAGCAGTACTTC
CDR3aa: CASSDGERVTYEQYF

d_gene: -
len: 14
abundance: many
v_gene: TRBV10-3
j_gene: TRBJ2-7
CDR3nt: TGTGCCATCAGTAGAGGAGGTTTGGGCCTCGAGCAGTACTTC
CDR3aa: CAISRGGLGLEQYF

d_gene: TRBD1
len: 16
abundance: many
v_gene: TRBV7-6
j_gene: TRBJ1-2
CDR3nt: TGTGCCAGCAGCCCAGCCGGACAGGGGTCTAACTATGGCTACACCTTC
CDR3aa: CASSPAGQGSNYGYTF

d_gene: TRBD2
len: 18
abundance: -
v_gene: TRBV12-3/TRBV12-4
j_gene: TRBJ2-1
CDR3nt: TGTGCCAGCAGTTCTAGACTAGCGGGAGTACCTCGGTACAATGAGCAGTTCTTC
CDR3aa: CASSSRLAGVPRYNEQFF

d_gene: -
len: 15
abundance: many
v_gene: TRBV5-1
j_gene: TRBJ2-4
CDR3nt: TGCGCCAGCAGCAAAACCGGGATTATCAAAAACATTCAGTACTTC
CDR3aa: CASSKTGIIKNIQYF

d_gene: -
len: 12
abundance: -
v_gene: TRBV30
j_gene: TRBJ2-7
CDR3nt: TGTGCCTGGAGTATCGACACGTACGAGCAGTACTTC
CDR3aa: CAWSIDTYEQYF

d_gene: -
len: 16
abundance: many
v_gene: TRBV10-2
j_gene: TRBJ2-1
CDR3nt: TGCGCCAGCAGGGGTATGGGGGAGTCGGCCTACAATGAGCAGTTCTTC
CDR3aa: CASRGMGESAYNEQFF

d_gene: TRBD2
len: 17
abundance: few
v_gene: TRBV30
j_gene: TRBJ2-1
CDR3nt: TGTGCCTGGAGTGCGGGACTAGCGGGAGGATTGGGAAATGAGCAGTTCTTC
CDR3aa: CAWSAGLAGGLGNEQFF

d_gene: -
len: 18
abundance: few
v_gene: TRBV6-5
j_gene: TRBJ2-2
CDR3nt: TGTGCCAGCAGTTACTCGCTCGAGACGAGCGCGAACACCGGGGAGCTGTTTTTT
CDR3aa: CASSYSLETSANTGELFF

d_gene: -
len: 16
abundance: -
v_gene: TRBV5-1
j_gene: TRBJ2-1
CDR3nt: TGCGCCAGCAGGTTGGGGGGCGACTTCACATACAATGAGCAGTTCTTC
CDR3aa: CASRLGGDFTYNEQFF

d_gene: -
len: 16
abundance: many
v_gene: TRBV27
j_gene: TRBJ2-1
CDR3nt: TGTGCCAGCGGAAACCACTTAGCGGAAATCTACAATGAGCAGTTCTTC
CDR3aa: CASGNHLAEIYNEQFF

d_gene: TRBD2
len: 17
abundance: -
v_gene: TRBV6-2/TRBV6-3
j_gene: TRBJ2-7
CDR3nt: TGTGCCAGCAGTCGAACGCGTCGCGGGAGGGTCTCCTACGAGCAGTACTTC
CDR3aa: CASSRTRRGRVSYEQYF

d_gene: -
len: 16
abundance: -
v_gene: TRBV4-3
j_gene: TRBJ1-4
CDR3nt: TGCGCCAGCAGCCAAGACTGGGGGGCAACTAATGAAAAACTGTTTTTT
CDR3aa: CASSQDWGATNEKLFF

d_gene: -
len: 13
abundance: -
v_gene: TRBV30
j_gene: TRBJ1-5
CDR3nt: TGTGCCTGGACGGACAACACCAATCAGCCCCAGCATTTT
CDR3aa: CAWTDNTNQPQHF

d_gene: -
len: 13
abundance: many
v_gene: TRBV18
j_gene: TRBJ1-5
CDR3nt: TGTGCCAGCTCCCCAGGCCTGTTTCAGCCCCAGCATTTT
CDR3aa: CASSPGLFQPQHF

d_gene: TRBD1
len: 12
abundance: many
v_gene: TRBV29-1
j_gene: TRBJ2-5
CDR3nt: TGCAGCGCGACAGGGCACCAAGAGACCCAGTACTTC
CDR3aa: CSATGHQETQYF

d_gene: -
len: 15
abundance: many
v_gene: TRBV4-3
j_gene: TRBJ1-5
CDR3nt: TGCGCCAGCAGCCAAGATGTCCAGGGCGGCCAGCCCCAGCATTTT
CDR3aa: CASSQDVQGGQPQHF

d_gene: TRBD1
len: 15
abundance: -
v_gene: TRBV19
j_gene: TRBJ2-3
CDR3nt: TGTGCCAGTAGGAGGGACAGGTTCTTCACAGATACGCAGTATTTT
CDR3aa: CASRRDRFFTDTQYF

d_gene: -
len: 15
abundance: many
v_gene: TRBV27
j_gene: TRBJ2-7
CDR3nt: TGTGCCAGCAGTTTTCCTAGCGACTCACCCCGCGAATGGTACTTC
CDR3aa: CASSFPSDSPREWYF

d_gene: TRBD2
len: 15
abundance: many
v_gene: TRBV20-1
j_gene: TRBJ2-3
CDR3nt: TGCAGTGCTACTAGATCGGGGAGGGGAACAGATACGCAGTATTTT
CDR3aa: CSATRSGRGTDTQYF